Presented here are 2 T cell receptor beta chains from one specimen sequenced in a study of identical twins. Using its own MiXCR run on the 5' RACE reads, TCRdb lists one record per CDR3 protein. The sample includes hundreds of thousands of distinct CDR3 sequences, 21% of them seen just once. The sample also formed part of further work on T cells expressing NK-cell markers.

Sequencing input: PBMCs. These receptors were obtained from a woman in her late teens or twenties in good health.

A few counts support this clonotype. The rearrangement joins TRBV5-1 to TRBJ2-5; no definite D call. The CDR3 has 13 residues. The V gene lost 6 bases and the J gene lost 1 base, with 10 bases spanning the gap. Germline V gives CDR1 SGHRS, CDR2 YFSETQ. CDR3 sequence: CASTVGRQETQYF. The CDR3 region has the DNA TGCGCCAGCACCGTCGGGCGCCAAGAGACCCAGTACTTC.

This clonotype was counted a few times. The CDR3 nucleotides are TGTGCCAGCAGCCTATCCCAACAGGGCTTAGAGACCCAGTACTTC. Its translation: CASSLSQQGLETQYF. This chain connects TRBV12-3 or TRBV12-4 to TRBJ2-5; the D gene is possibly TRBD1 (6 bases). The CDR3 contains 15 residues. V lost 6 bases and J 4 bases, leaving 18 bases between the germline ends.